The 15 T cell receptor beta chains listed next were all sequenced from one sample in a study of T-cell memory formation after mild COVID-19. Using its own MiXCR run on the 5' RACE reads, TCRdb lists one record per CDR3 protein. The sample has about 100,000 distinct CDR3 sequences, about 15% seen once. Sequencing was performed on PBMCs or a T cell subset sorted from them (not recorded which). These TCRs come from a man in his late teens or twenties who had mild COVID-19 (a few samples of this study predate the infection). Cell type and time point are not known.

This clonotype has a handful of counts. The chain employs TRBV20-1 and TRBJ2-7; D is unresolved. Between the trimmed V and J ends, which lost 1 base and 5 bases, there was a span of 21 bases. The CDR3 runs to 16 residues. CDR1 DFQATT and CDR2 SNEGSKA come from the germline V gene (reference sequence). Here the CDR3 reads CSARAMYLQTSHEQYV. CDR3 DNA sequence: TGCAGTGCTAGAGCTATGTACCTCCAGACTTCGCACGAGCAGTACGTC.

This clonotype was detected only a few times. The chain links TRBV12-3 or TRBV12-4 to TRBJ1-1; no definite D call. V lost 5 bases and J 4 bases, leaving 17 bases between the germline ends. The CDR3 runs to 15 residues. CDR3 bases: TGTGCCAGCAGTCGCGCCCAACGGGATCGCACTGAAGCTTTCTTT. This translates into CASSRAQRDRTEAFF.

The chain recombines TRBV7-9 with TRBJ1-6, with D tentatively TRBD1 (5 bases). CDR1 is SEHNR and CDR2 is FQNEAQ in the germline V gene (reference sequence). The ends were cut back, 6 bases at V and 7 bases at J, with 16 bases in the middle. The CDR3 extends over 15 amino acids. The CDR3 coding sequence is TGTGCCAGCAGTTCCCGGGGACGAGGGAATTCACCCCTCCACTTT. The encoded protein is CASSSRGRGNSPLHF.

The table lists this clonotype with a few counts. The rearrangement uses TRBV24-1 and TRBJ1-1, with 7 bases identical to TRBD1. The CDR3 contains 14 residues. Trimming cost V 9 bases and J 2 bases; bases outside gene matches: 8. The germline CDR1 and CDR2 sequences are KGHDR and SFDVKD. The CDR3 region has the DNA TGTGCCACCGAAGGGGGGGACAGAAACACTGAAGCTTTCTTT. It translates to CATEGGDRNTEAFF.

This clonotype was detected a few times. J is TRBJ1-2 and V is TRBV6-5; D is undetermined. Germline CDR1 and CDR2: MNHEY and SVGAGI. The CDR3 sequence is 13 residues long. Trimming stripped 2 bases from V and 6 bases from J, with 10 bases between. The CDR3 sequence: CASSYSARDGYTF. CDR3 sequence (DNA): TGTGCCAGCAGTTACAGTGCACGGGATGGCTACACCTTC.

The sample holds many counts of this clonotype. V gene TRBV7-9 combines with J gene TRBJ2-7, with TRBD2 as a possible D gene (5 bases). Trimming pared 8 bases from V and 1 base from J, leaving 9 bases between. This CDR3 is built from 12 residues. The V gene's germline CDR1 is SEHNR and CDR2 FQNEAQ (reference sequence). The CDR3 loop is CASAGGSYEQYF. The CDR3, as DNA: TGTGCCAGCGCGGGCGGTTCCTACGAGCAGTACTTC. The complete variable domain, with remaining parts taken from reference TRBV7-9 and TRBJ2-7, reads DTGVSQNPRHKITKRGQNVTFRCDPISEHNRLYWYRQTLGQGPEFLTYFQNEAQLEKSRLLSDRFSAERPKGSFSTLEIQRTEQGDSAMYLCASAGGSYEQYFGPGTRLTVT.

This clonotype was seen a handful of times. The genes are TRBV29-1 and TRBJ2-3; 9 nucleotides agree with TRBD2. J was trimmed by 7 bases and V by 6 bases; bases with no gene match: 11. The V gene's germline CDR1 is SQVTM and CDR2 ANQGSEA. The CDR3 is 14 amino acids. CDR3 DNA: TGCAGCGTCCAAGGGGCGGGGGGGCTCAATACGCAGTATTTT. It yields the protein CSVQGAGGLNTQYF.

This chain's CDR3 is CASSPPAGADGYTF. The CDR3 nucleotides read TGCGCCAGCAGCCCCCCGGCAGGGGCTGATGGCTACACCTTC. The V call is TRBV4-1, the J call TRBJ1-2; the D gene is possibly TRBD1 (6 bases). The length of the CDR3 is 14 residues. V dropped 4 bases and J dropped 6 bases, with 15 bases sitting between them. Germline V gene data show CDR1 as MGHRA and CDR2 as YSYEKL.

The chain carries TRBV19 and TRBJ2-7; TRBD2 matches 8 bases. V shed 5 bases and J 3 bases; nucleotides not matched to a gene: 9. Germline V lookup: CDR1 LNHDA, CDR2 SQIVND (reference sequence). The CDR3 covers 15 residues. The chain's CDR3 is CASSLPGGFGYEQYV. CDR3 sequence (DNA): TGTGCCAGTAGTCTCCCGGGGGGGTTCGGCTACGAGCAGTACGTC.

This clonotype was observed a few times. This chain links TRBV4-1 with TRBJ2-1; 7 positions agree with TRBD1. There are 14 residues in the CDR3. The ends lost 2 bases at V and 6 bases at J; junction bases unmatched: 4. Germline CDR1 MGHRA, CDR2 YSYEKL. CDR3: CASSQRWDSNEQFF. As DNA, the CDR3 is TGCGCCAGCAGCCAACGCTGGGACAGCAATGAGCAGTTCTTC.

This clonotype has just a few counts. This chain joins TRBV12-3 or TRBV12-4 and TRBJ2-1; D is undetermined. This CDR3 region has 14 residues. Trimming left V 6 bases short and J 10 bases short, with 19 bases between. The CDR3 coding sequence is TGTGCCAGCAGCGTAGCTGGAGCTCTAGGCGAGCAGTTCTTC. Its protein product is CASSVAGALGEQFF.

CDR3 DNA sequence: TGTGCCAGCAGCTTGGTCACTAGCGGTTGGGCCGGGGAGCTGTTTTTT. Its protein is CASSLVTSGWAGELFF. The gene calls are TRBV7-9 and TRBJ2-2; TRBD2 agrees at 8 bases. CDR1 is SEHNR and CDR2 is FQNEAQ in the germline V gene (reference sequence). The CDR3 has 16 amino acids. The V segment lost 3 bases and the J segment 6 bases; nucleotides outside the gene matches: 9.

CDR3 sequence: CASSLGSTYEQYF. Written as DNA, the CDR3 is TGCGCCAGCAGCTTGGGCAGTACCTACGAGCAGTACTTC. V usage is TRBV5-1 and J usage is TRBJ2-7; no reliable D call. The CDR3 is 13 amino acids. V was pared by 0 bases and J by 2 bases, with 6 bases between. The V gene's germline CDR1 is SGHRS and CDR2 YFSETQ.

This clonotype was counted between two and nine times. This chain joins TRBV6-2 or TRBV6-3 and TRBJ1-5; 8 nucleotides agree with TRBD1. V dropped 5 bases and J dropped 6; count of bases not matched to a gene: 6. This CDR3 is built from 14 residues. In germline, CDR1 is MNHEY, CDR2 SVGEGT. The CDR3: CASSQGATSQPQHF. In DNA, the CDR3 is TGTGCCAGCAGTCAGGGGGCGACGTCTCAGCCCCAGCATTTT.

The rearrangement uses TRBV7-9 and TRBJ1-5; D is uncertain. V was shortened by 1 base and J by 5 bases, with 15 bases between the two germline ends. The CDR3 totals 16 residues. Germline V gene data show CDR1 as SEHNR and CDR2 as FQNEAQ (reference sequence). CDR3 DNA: TGTGCCAGCAGCTTAGGCGGGATTCGAAGGGATCAGCCCCAGCATTTT. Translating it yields CASSLGGIRRDQPQHF. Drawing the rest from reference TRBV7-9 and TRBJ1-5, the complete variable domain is DTGVSQNPRHKITKRGQNVTFRCDPISEHNRLYWYRQTLGQGPEFLTYFQNEAQLEKSRLLSDRFSAERPKGSFSTLEIQRTEQGDSAMYLCASSLGGIRRDQPQHFGDGTRLSIL.